These 32 T cell receptor beta chains share one sample of origin, sequenced in a study of Ad26.COV2.S vaccination and SARS-CoV-2 variants. Profiling relied on immunoSEQ multiplex PCR, and the TCRdb table lists in-frame clones only, not all of them. This sample has hundreds of thousands of clones, with about nine tenths found just once. Treatment defined: around 19 received Ad26.COV2.S at low or high dose, single or two shots; five or six received placebo; per-sample allocation not given. Samples were taken on day 63 after the first vaccine or placebo injection. The starting material was peripheral blood, obtained in a trial of Ad26.COV2.S vaccine versus placebo. The receptors stem from a person between 18 and 60 years old who received the Ad26.COV2.S COVID-19 vaccine or a placebo.

The chain recombines TRBV7-9 with TRBJ2-1; D is undetermined. Germline V gives CDR1 SEHNR, CDR2 FQNEAQ (reference sequence). CDR3 length equals 13 residues. The V gene lost 4 bases and the J gene lost 4 bases, with 8 bases spanning the gap. The CDR3 DNA reads TGTGCCAGCAGCTGGTTTGGATACAATGAGCAGTTCTTC. Amino acids: CASSWFGYNEQFF.

In this sample, this clone turned up once. This chain connects TRBV5-1 to TRBJ2-5; the D is unclear. CDR3 size: 15 residues. Germline V gene sequence: CDR1 SGHRS, CDR2 YFSETQ. V dropped 6 bases and J dropped 0 bases, with 15 bases sitting between them. The CDR3 loop reads CASNPASRYQETQYF. For the CDR3, the DNA is TGCGCCAGCAACCCGGCCTCAAGGTACCAAGAGACCCAGTACTTC.

This chain connects TRBV10-3 to TRBJ1-2; D gene uncertain. The CDR3 covers 15 residues. Germline values: CDR1 ENHRY, CDR2 SYGVKD. Trimming pared 0 bases from V and 4 bases from J, leaving 12 bases between. DNA of the CDR3: TGTGCCATCAGTGAGTCCACCGCGGACGGCTATGGCTACACCTTC. Translated, it gives CAISESTADGYGYTF.

The CDR3 region is CASSGQAVTNYGYTF. The CDR3, as DNA: TGTGCCAGCAGTGGACAGGCGGTTACTAACTATGGCTACACCTTC. The chain uses TRBV2 and TRBJ1-2; D might be TRBD1 (6 bases). Trimming pared 4 bases from V and 0 bases from J, leaving 12 bases between. Germline V gives CDR1 SNHLY, CDR2 FYNNEI. CDR3 size: 15 residues.

The table lists this clone with a few counts. The chain links TRBV2 to TRBJ1-2, with D perhaps matching TRBD1 (6 bases). The CDR3 runs 14 residues. Germline-derived CDR1 and CDR2 are SNHLY and FYNNEI. With 4 bases removed from V and 0 bases from J, the gap between germline ends came to 9 bases. The CDR3 nucleotides read TGTGCCAGCAGTGGACAGGTGCCTAACTATGGCTACACCTTC. This gives the protein CASSGQVPNYGYTF. Drawing the rest from reference TRBV2 and TRBJ1-2, the complete variable domain is EPEVTQTPSHQVTQMGQEVILRCVPISNHLYFYWYRQILGQKVEFLVSFYNNEISEKSEIFDDQFSVERPDGSNFTLKIRSTKLEDSAMYFCASSGQVPNYGYTFGSGTRLTVV.

This chain connects TRBV11-3 to TRBJ2-2, with D perhaps TRBD1 (5 bases). V was trimmed by 2 bases and J by 4 bases, leaving 8 bases between them. The CDR3 extends over 14 amino acids. Germline CDR1 SGHNT, CDR2 YENEEA. In DNA, the CDR3 is TGTGCCAGCAGCTTACAGGGCGGCACCGGGGAGCTGTTTTTT. Its translation is CASSLQGGTGELFF. Combining the CDR3 with reference TRBV11-3 and TRBJ2-2 gives the whole variable domain EAGVVQSPRYKIIEKKQPVAFWCNPISGHNTLYWYLQNLGQGPELLIRYENEEAVDDSQLPKDRFSAERLKGVDSTLKIQPAELGDSAVYLCASSLQGGTGELFFGEGSRLTVL.

Turning to this clone: Other DNA sequences within the sample encode an identical CDR3. The chain joins TRBV11-3 to TRBJ2-5, with D unresolved. V lost 1 base and J lost 7, with 10 bases in between. CDR1 SGHNT and CDR2 YENEEA come from the germline V gene. There are 13 residues in the CDR3. CDR3 region: CASSLGHPGTQYF. Written as DNA, the CDR3 is TGTGCCAGCAGCTTAGGACACCCGGGGACCCAGTACTTC.

The rearrangement links TRBV12-3 or TRBV12-4 to TRBJ2-3; D not resolved. CDR3 length: 13 residues. The ends were cut back, 7 bases at V and 0 bases at J, with 8 bases in the middle. The CDR3, as DNA: TGTGCCAGCACGATCGGGAGCACAGATACGCAGTATTTT. It encodes CASTIGSTDTQYF.

A few counts support this clone. This chain connects TRBV5-6 to TRBJ2-7, with 10 bases that match TRBD1. The CDR3 length is 14 residues. The ends lost 4 bases at V and 9 bases at J; junction bases unmatched: 10. CDR1 is SGHDT and CDR2 is YYEEEE in the germline V gene. Here the CDR3 reads CASSPGTGVSGQYF. The CDR3, as DNA: TGTGCCAGCAGCCCAGGGACAGGGGTATCGGGGCAGTACTTC.

The V and J genes are TRBV5-1 and TRBJ2-2, with D tentatively TRBD1 or TRBD2 (5 bases each). CDR3 length equals 15 residues. The germline V gene encodes CDR1 SGHRS and CDR2 YFSETQ. Trimming took 4 bases from V and 0 from J, leaving 10 bases between them. The DNA of the CDR3 is TGCGCCAGCAGCACGGGGACGGCGAACACCGGGGAGCTGTTTTTT. It yields the protein CASSTGTANTGELFF.

This sequence joins TRBV9 and TRBJ2-5; TRBD2 matches 10 bases. The CDR3 has 16 amino acids. The trim removed 0 bases at V and 1 base at J, leaving 3 bases unmatched. Per germline, CDR1 SGDLS and CDR2 YYNGEE. Here the CDR3 reads CASSVVSSGGQETQYF. CDR3 nucleotides: TGTGCCAGCAGCGTAGTTTCTAGCGGGGGCCAAGAGACCCAGTACTTC.

The chain carries TRBV30 and TRBJ2-3; no clear D gene. Trimming stripped 0 bases from V and 4 bases from J, with 5 bases between. The CDR3 runs to 12 residues. Germline assignment: CDR1 GTSNPN and CDR2 SVGIG (reference sequence). The CDR3 loop is CAWSVNADTQYF. CDR3 DNA sequence: TGTGCCTGGAGTGTAAACGCAGATACGCAGTATTTT. The complete variable domain, with remaining parts taken from reference TRBV30 and TRBJ2-3, reads SQTIHQWPATLVQPVGSPLSLECTVEGTSNPNLYWYRQAAGRGLQLLFYSVGIGQISSEVPQNLSASRPQDRQFILSSKKLLLSDSGFYLCAWSVNADTQYFGPGTRLTVL.

The rearrangement uses TRBV5-1 and TRBJ2-1; a possible D gene is TRBD2 (6 bases). Trimming pared 2 bases from V and 0 bases from J, leaving 9 bases between. The CDR3 has 15 residues. Looked up from germline, CDR1 is SGHRS and CDR2 is YFSETQ. The CDR3 region is CASSFAGSSYNEQFF. CDR3 sequence (DNA): TGCGCCAGCAGCTTCGCGGGGAGCTCCTACAATGAGCAGTTCTTC.

The rearrangement links TRBV5-5 to TRBJ2-7, with 7 bases identical to TRBD2. CDR1 and CDR2 from the germline V gene are SGHKS and YYEKEE (reference sequence). The CDR3 has 16 residues. Trimming at V came to 4 bases and at J to 0 bases, leaving 10 bases not matched to a gene. The DNA of the CDR3 is TGTGCCAGCAGCCCGAACCCCGGGGGGACCTCCTACGAGCAGTACTTC. It yields the protein CASSPNPGGTSYEQYF.

The chain is built from TRBV9 and TRBJ2-5, with TRBD1 as a possible D gene (5 bases). V lost 3 bases, J lost 2 bases, and 8 bases lay in between. Germline V gene data show CDR1 as SGDLS and CDR2 as YYNGEE. The CDR3 extends over 13 amino acids. For the CDR3, the DNA is TGTGCCAGCAGCGCAGGGAATCAAGAGACCCAGTACTTC. As protein: CASSAGNQETQYF.

The J gene is TRBJ2-1, the V gene TRBV6-2 or TRBV6-3; the match to TRBD2 covers 8 bases. The CDR3 consists of 16 residues. Trimming cost V 6 bases and J 5 bases; bases outside gene matches: 12. Germline CDR1 reads MNHEY; CDR2 reads SVGEGT. CDR3 sequence: CASSSTAGAIDNEQFF. CDR3 bases: TGTGCCAGCAGCTCAACAGCGGGGGCTATCGACAATGAGCAGTTCTTC.

The genes are TRBV20-1 and TRBJ2-5; the D is unclear. The CDR3 has 11 residues. V was clipped by 5 bases and J by 4 bases, with 8 bases between them. Germline V gene sequence: CDR1 DFQATT, CDR2 SNEGSKA (reference sequence). The chain's CDR3 is CSALLRETQYF. The CDR3, as DNA: TGCAGTGCTCTACTCAGAGAGACCCAGTACTTC.

The chain recombines TRBV10-3 with TRBJ1-4; unclear D gene. Per the germline V gene, CDR1 is ENHRY and CDR2 is SYGVKD. Trimming cost V 4 bases and J 8 bases, with 8 bases left between them. The CDR3 consists of 12 residues. The CDR3 DNA sequence: TGTGCCATCAGTGGAACGGACGAAAAACTGTTTTTT. The encoded protein is CAISGTDEKLFF.

This clone was recorded once. Its ends do not fully match the called genes, so a read error is possible. The chain couples TRBV3-1 (or the pseudogene TRBV3-2) to TRBJ1-2; 8 bases align to TRBD1. CDR3 size: 14 residues. Per the germline V gene, CDR1 is LGHDT and CDR2 is YNNKEL (reference sequence). The CDR3 region has the DNA TGTGCCAGCAGCCAAAGTTACGGACAGGGAGAACTTTACTTC. This codes for CASSQSYGQGELYF.

The rearrangement joins TRBV5-5 to TRBJ2-7; either TRBD1 or TRBD2 may fit D (5 bases each). With 0 bases removed from V and 5 bases from J, the gap between germline ends came to 15 bases. Germline V lookup: CDR1 SGHKS, CDR2 YYEKEE (reference sequence). The CDR3 length is 15 residues. The chain's CDR3 is CASSLGQWDPHEQYF. CDR3 nucleotide sequence: TGTGCCAGCAGCTTGGGACAGTGGGACCCCCACGAGCAGTACTTC.

This clone was seen only a few times. The chain combines TRBV19 with TRBJ2-1; perhaps D is TRBD1 or TRBD2 (5 bases each). The V end was cut by 3 bases, the J end by 1 base, with 10 bases between. The length of the CDR3 is 15 residues. In germline, CDR1 is LNHDA, CDR2 SQIVND (reference sequence). CDR3 coding DNA: TGTGCCAGTAGTATTGGGACGGATTCCTACAATGAGCAGTTCTTC. As protein: CASSIGTDSYNEQFF. The variable domain in full, with the rest retrieved from reference TRBV19 and TRBJ2-1, is DGGITQSPKYLFRKEGQNVTLSCEQNLNHDAMYWYRQDPGQGLRLIYYSQIVNDFQKGDIAEGYSVSREKKESFPLTVTSAQKNPTAFYLCASSIGTDSYNEQFFGPGTRLTVL.

The chain joins TRBV7-3 to TRBJ2-3; tentatively, D is TRBD1 (6 bases). The CDR3 has 16 amino acids. V lost 3 bases to trimming and J lost 0 bases, with 13 bases between them. Germline CDR1 and CDR2: SGHTA and FQGTGA. The CDR3 sequence is CASSFTGPISTDTQYF. Here the CDR3 DNA reads TGTGCCAGCAGCTTCACAGGGCCAATTAGCACAGATACGCAGTATTTT. Together with reference TRBV7-3 and TRBJ2-3, the CDR3 gives the full variable domain: GAGVSQTPSNKVTEKGKYVELRCDPISGHTALYWYRQSLGQGPEFLIYFQGTGAADDSGLPNDRFFAVRPEGSVSTLKIQRTERGDSAVYLCASSFTGPISTDTQYFGPGTRLTVL.

The rearrangement joins TRBV19 to TRBJ2-7, with 9 bases fitting TRBD1. Germline CDR1 reads LNHDA; CDR2 reads SQIVND (reference sequence). This CDR3 spans 14 amino acids. J gave up 6 bases and V 1 base, and 4 bases lay outside the gene matches. This CDR3 is CASSIGTGAIEQYF. In nucleotides, the CDR3 is TGTGCCAGTAGTATAGGGACAGGGGCGATCGAGCAGTACTTC. The full variable domain, rest sourced from reference TRBV19 and TRBJ2-7, is DGGITQSPKYLFRKEGQNVTLSCEQNLNHDAMYWYRQDPGQGLRLIYYSQIVNDFQKGDIAEGYSVSREKKESFPLTVTSAQKNPTAFYLCASSIGTGAIEQYFGPGTRLTVT.

This sequence joins TRBV27 and TRBJ1-1; D is unclear. This CDR3 has 13 residues. The germline V gene has CDR1 MNHEY and CDR2 SMNVEV (reference sequence). Deletions cut 6 bases from V and 0 bases from J, with 8 bases between. The DNA for the CDR3 is TGTGCCAGCAGCCGCAAAATGAACACTGAAGCTTTCTTT. This encodes CASSRKMNTEAFF.

The chain links TRBV9 to TRBJ2-5; tentatively, D is TRBD1 or TRBD2 (7 bases each). CDR3 length equals 14 residues. V lost 4 bases and J 4 bases, leaving 14 bases between the germline ends. Germline lookup yields CDR1 SGDLS and CDR2 YYNGEE. The CDR3 sequence: CASSLTGEGETQYF. DNA for the CDR3: TGTGCCAGCAGCTTAACAGGGGAGGGAGAGACCCAGTACTTC.

This clone was seen just once. The rearrangement joins TRBV7-8 to TRBJ1-2; unclear D gene. V was clipped by 5 bases and J by 5 bases, with 9 bases between them. Germline values: CDR1 SGHVS, CDR2 FQNEAQ. The CDR3 spans 12 residues. The CDR3 reads CASSPLHYGYTF. The DNA for the CDR3 is TGTGCCAGCAGCCCTCTTCATTATGGCTACACCTTC.

The rearrangement links TRBV4-1 to TRBJ2-5, with 9 bases fitting TRBD2. This CDR3 contains 18 residues. V lost 0 bases, J lost 5 bases, and 13 bases stayed unmatched. Germline CDR1 and CDR2: MGHRA and YSYEKL. In DNA, the CDR3 is TGCGCCAGCAGCCAAGATCGGAATAGCGGGGGCTCCGGGGAGACCCAGTACTTC. It encodes CASSQDRNSGGSGETQYF.

In nucleotides, the CDR3 is TGCGCCAGCAGCCAAGATACAGGGACATTCGGCACCGGGGAGCTGTTTTTT. As protein: CASSQDTGTFGTGELFF. The rearrangement uses TRBV4-3 and TRBJ2-2, with D tentatively TRBD1 (6 bases). The CDR3 consists of 17 residues. The germline V gene has CDR1 LGHNA and CDR2 YSLEER. Trimming stripped 0 bases from V and 4 bases from J, with 15 bases between.

V is TRBV3-1 (or the pseudogene TRBV3-2) and J is TRBJ2-7, with D possibly TRBD1 on 6 matching bases. The CDR3 spans 15 residues. Trimming cost V 5 bases and J 0 bases, with 14 bases left between them. In germline, CDR1 is LGHDT, CDR2 YNNKEL (reference sequence). CDR3 protein: CASSSRDTRSYEQYF. The CDR3 DNA follows: TGTGCCAGCAGCTCGAGGGACACCCGCTCCTACGAGCAGTACTTC.

V usage is TRBV6-5 and J usage is TRBJ2-1, with D maybe TRBD1 (6 bases). V was pared by 9 bases and J by 0 bases, with 15 bases between. This CDR3 contains 15 residues. The germline gives CDR1 MNHEY, CDR2 SVGAGI. The CDR3 nucleotides read TGTGCCAGTAACAGGGCGTATGCCTCCTACAATGAGCAGTTCTTC. Its protein product is CASNRAYASYNEQFF.

Worth noting for this clone: Compared with germline, one end of the junction differs, possibly owing to a read error. J is TRBJ2-5 and V is TRBV7-9; D may be TRBD2 (6 bases). Germline loops: CDR1 SEHNR, CDR2 FQNEAQ (reference sequence). This CDR3 spans 11 amino acids. The CDR3 DNA reads as TGTGCCAGCAGCTTAGACCGGGACTCACACTTC. Translated, it gives CASSLDRDSHF.

The chain is built from TRBV6-5 and TRBJ2-3, with D unclear. The CDR3 length is 12 residues. Germline CDR1 is MNHEY and CDR2 is SVGAGI. With 6 bases removed from V and 5 bases from J, the gap between germline ends came to 9 bases. The CDR3 DNA is TGTGCCAGCAGCCAACTAATAGATACGCAGTATTTT. It specifies CASSQLIDTQYF.